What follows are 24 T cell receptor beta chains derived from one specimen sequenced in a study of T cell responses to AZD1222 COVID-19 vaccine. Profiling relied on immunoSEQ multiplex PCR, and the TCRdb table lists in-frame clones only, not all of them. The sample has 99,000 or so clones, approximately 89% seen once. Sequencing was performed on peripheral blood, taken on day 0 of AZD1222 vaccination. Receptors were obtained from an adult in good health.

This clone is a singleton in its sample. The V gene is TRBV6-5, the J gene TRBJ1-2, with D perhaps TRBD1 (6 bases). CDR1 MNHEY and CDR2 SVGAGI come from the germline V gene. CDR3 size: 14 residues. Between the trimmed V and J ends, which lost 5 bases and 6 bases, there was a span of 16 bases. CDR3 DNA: TGTGCCAGCAGTCGCCCAGGGGATCGAGATGGCTACACCTTC. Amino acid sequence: CASSRPGDRDGYTF.

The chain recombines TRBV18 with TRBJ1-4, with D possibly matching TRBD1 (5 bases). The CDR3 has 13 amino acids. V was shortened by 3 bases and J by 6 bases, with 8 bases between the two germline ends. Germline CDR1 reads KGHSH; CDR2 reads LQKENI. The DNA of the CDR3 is TGTGCCAGCTCACCTGGGACCGATGAAAAACTGTTTTTT. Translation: CASSPGTDEKLFF.

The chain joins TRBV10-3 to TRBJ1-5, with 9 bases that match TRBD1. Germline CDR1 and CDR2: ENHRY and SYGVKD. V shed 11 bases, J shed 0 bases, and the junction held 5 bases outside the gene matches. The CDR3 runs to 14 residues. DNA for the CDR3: TGTGCCGGGGGGACAGGGTATAGCAATCAGCCCCAGCATTTT. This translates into CAGGTGYSNQPQHF.

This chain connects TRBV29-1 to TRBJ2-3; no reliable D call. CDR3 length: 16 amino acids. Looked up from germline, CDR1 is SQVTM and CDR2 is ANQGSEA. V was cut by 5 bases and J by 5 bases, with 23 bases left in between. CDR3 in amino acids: CSVKMATLVRGDTQYF. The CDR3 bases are TGCAGCGTTAAGATGGCTACCCTTGTACGTGGAGATACGCAGTATTTT.

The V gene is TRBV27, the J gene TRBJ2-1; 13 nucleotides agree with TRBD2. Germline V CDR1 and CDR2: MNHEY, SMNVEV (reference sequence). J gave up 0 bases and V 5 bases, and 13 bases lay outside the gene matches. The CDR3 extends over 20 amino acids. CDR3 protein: CASSQPYGLAGVSSYNEQFF. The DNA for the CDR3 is TGTGCCAGCAGTCAACCTTACGGACTAGCGGGAGTAAGCTCCTACAATGAGCAGTTCTTC.

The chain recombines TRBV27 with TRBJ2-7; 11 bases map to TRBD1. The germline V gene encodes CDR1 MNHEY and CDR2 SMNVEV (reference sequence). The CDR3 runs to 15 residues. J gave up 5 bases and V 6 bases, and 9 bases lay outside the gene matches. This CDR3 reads CASSRKGQGAHEQYF. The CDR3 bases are TGTGCCAGCAGCCGCAAAGGACAGGGGGCTCACGAGCAGTACTTC.

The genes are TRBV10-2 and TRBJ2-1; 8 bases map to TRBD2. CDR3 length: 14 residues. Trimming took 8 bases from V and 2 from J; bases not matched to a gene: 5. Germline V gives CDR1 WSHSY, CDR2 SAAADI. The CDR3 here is CASLGGGPYNEQFF. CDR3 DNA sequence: TGCGCCAGCCTTGGCGGGGGGCCCTACAATGAGCAGTTCTTC.

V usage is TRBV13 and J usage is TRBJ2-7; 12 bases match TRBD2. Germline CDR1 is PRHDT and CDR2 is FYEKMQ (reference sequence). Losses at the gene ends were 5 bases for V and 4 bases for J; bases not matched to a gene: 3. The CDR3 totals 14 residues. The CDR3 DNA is TGTGCCAGCAGCGAACTAGCGGGGGGATACGAGCAGTACTTC. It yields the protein CASSELAGGYEQYF.

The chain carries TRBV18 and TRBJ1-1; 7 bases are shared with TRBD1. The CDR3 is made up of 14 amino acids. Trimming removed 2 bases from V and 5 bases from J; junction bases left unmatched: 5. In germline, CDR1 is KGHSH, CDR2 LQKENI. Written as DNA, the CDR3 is TGTGCCAGCTCACCATACAGGGGCGGAACTGAAGCTTTCTTT. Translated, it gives CASSPYRGGTEAFF.

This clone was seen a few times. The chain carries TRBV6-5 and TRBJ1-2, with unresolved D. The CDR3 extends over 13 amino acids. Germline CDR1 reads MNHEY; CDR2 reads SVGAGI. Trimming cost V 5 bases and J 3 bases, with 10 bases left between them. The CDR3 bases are TGTGCCAGCAGTCCTGGGCGCTACTATGGCTACACCTTC. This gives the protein CASSPGRYYGYTF.

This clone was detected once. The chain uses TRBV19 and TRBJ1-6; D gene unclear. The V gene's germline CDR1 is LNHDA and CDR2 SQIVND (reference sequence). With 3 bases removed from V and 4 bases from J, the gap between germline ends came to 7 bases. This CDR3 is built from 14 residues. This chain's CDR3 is CASSITTYNSPLHF. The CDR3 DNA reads TGTGCCAGTAGTATCACGACTTATAATTCACCCCTCCACTTT.

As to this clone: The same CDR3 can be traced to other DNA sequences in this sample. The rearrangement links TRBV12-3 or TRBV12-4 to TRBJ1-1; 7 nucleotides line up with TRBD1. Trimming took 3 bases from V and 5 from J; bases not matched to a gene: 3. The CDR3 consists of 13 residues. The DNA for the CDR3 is TGTGCCAGCAGTTTGTCAGGGGGGACTGAAGCTTTCTTT. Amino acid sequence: CASSLSGGTEAFF.

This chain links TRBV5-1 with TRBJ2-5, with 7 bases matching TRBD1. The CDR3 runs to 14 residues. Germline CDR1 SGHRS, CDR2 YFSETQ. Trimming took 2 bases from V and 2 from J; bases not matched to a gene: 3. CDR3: CASSFGDSQETQYF. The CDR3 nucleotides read TGCGCCAGCAGCTTTGGGGACAGTCAAGAGACCCAGTACTTC.

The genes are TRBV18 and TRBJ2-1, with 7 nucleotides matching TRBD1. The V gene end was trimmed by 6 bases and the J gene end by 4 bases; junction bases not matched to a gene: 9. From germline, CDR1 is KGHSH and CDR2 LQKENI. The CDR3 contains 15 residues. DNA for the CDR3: TGTGCCAGCTCGCCCGACAGGGTCGTTTACAATGAGCAGTTCTTC. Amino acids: CASSPDRVVYNEQFF.

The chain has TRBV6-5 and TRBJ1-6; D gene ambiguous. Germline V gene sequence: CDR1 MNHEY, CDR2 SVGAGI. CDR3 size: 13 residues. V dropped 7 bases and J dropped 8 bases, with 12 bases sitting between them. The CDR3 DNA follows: TGTGCCAGCAAGGGCAGGCACGATTCACCCCTCCACTTT. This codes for CASKGRHDSPLHF.

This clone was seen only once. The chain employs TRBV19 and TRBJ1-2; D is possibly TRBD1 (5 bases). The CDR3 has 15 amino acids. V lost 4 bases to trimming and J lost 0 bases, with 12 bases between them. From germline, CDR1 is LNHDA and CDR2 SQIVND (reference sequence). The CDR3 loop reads CASSTQGLANYGYTF. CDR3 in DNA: TGTGCCAGTAGTACTCAGGGACTAGCTAACTATGGCTACACCTTC.

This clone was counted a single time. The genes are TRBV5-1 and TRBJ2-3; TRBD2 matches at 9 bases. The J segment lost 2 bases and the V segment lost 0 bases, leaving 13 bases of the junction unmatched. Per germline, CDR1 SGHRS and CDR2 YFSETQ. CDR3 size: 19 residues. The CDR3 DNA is TGCGCCAGCAGCTTGGCCTGGGCTAGCGGGGCCGCGAACACAGATACGCAGTATTTT. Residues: CASSLAWASGAANTDTQYF. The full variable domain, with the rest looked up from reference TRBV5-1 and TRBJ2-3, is KAGVTQTPRYLIKTRGQQVTLSCSPISGHRSVSWYQQTPGQGLQFLFEYFSETQRNKGNFPGRFSGRQFSNSRSEMNVSTLELGDSALYLCASSLAWASGAANTDTQYFGPGTRLTVL.

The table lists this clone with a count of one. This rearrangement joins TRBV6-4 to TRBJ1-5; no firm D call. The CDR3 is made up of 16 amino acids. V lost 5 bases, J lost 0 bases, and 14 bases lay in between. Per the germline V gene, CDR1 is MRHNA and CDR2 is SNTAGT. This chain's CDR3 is CASSPRLTYSNQPQHF. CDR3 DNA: TGTGCCAGCAGTCCCAGGTTGACATATAGCAATCAGCCCCAGCATTTT.

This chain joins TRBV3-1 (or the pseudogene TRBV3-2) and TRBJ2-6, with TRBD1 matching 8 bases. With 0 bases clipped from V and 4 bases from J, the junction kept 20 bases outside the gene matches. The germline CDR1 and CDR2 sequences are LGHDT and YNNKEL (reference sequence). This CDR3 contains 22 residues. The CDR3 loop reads CASSQDWTGISVGLDGANVLTF. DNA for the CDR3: TGTGCCAGCAGCCAAGATTGGACAGGGATTTCAGTGGGGTTAGACGGGGCCAACGTCCTGACTTTC.

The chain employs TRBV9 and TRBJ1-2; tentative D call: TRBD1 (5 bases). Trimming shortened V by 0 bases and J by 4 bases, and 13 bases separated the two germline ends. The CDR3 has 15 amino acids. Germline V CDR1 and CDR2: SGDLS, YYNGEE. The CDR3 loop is CASSVAGTAPYGYTF. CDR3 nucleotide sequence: TGTGCCAGCAGCGTAGCCGGGACCGCACCCTATGGCTACACCTTC.

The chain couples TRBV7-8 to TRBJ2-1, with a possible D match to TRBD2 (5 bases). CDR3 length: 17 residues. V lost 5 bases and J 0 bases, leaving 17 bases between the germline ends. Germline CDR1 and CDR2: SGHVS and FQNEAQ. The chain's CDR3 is CASSPTMSGNSYNEQFF. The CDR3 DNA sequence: TGTGCCAGCAGCCCAACGATGAGCGGAAACTCCTACAATGAGCAGTTCTTC.

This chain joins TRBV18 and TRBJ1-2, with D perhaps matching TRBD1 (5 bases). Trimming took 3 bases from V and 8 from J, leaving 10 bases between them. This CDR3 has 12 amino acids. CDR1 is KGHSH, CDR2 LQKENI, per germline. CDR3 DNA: TGTGCCAGCTCACCCGACAGCTCCGGCTACACCTTC. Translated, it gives CASSPDSSGYTF. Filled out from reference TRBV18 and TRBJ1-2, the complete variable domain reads NAGVMQNPRHLVRRRGQEARLRCSPMKGHSHVYWYRQLPEEGLKFMVYLQKENIIDESGMPKERFSAEFPKEGPSILRIQQVVRGDSAAYFCASSPDSSGYTFGSGTRLTVV.

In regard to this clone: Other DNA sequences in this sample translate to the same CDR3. The CDR3 protein is CASSEKGGEAETQYF. The DNA for the CDR3 is TGTGCCAGCAGTGAGAAGGGGGGCGAGGCGGAGACCCAGTACTTC. This chain joins TRBV6-4 and TRBJ2-5; D is perhaps TRBD1 or TRBD2 (6 bases each). Germline lookup yields CDR1 MRHNA and CDR2 SNTAGT. Trimming removed 3 bases from V and 5 bases from J, with 16 bases in between. This CDR3 contains 15 residues.

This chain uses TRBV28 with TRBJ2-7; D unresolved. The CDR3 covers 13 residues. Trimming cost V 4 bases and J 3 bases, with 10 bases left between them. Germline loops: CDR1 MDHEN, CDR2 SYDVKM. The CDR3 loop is CASSSPPIYEQYF. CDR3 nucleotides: TGTGCCAGCAGTTCCCCCCCCATCTACGAGCAGTACTTC.